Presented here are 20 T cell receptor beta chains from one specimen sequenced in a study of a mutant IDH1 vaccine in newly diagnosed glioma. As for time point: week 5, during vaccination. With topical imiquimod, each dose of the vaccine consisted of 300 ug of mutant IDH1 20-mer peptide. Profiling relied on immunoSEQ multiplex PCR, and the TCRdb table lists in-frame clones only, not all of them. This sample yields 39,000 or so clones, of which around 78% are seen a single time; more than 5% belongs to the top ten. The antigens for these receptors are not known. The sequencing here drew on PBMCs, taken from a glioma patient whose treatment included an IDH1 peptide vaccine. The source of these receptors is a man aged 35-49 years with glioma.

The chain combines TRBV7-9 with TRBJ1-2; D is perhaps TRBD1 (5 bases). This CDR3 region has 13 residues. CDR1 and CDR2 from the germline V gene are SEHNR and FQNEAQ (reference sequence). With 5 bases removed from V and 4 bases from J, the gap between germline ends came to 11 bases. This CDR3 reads CASSLGGTYGYTF. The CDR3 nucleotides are TGTGCCAGCAGCCTCGGGGGGACCTATGGCTACACCTTC. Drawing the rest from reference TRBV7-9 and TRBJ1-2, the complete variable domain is DTGVSQNPRHKITKRGQNVTFRCDPISEHNRLYWYRQTLGQGPEFLTYFQNEAQLEKSRLLSDRFSAERPKGSFSTLEIQRTEQGDSAMYLCASSLGGTYGYTFGSGTRLTVV.

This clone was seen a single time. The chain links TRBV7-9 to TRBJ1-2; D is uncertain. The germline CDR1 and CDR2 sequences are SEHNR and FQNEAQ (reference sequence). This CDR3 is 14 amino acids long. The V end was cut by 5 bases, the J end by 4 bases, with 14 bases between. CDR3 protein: CASSLETASYGYTF. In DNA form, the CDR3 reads TGTGCCAGCAGCCTAGAGACGGCCAGCTATGGCTACACCTTC.

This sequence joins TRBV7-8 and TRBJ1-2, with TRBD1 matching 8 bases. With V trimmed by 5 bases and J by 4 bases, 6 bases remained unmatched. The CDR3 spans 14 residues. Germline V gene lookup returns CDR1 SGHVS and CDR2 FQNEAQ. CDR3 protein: CASSQGQGLYGYTF. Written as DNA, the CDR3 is TGTGCCAGCAGCCAAGGACAGGGCCTCTATGGCTACACCTTC.

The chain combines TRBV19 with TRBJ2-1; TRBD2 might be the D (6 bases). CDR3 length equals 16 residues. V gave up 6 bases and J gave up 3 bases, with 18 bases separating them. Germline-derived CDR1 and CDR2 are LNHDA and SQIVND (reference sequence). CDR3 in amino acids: CASSLIYRGSYNEQFF. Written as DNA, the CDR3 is TGTGCCAGTAGCTTAATATATCGGGGGAGCTACAATGAGCAGTTCTTC.

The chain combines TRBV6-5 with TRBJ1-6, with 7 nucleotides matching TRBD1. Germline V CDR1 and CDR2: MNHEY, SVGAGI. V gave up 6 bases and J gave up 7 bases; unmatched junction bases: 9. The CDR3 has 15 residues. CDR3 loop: CASSSRQGRNSPLHF. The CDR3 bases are TGTGCCAGCAGCTCAAGACAGGGTCGAAATTCACCCCTCCACTTT.

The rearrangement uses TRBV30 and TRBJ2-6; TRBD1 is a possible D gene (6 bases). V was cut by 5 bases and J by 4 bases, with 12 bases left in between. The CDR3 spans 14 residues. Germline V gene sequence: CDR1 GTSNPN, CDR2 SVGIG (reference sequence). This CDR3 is CAWSTGSGANVLTF. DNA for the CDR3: TGTGCCTGGTCTACAGGGTCCGGGGCCAACGTCCTGACTTTC. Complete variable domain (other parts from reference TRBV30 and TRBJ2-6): SQTIHQWPATLVQPVGSPLSLECTVEGTSNPNLYWYRQAAGRGLQLLFYSVGIGQISSEVPQNLSASRPQDRQFILSSKKLLLSDSGFYLCAWSTGSGANVLTFGAGSRLTVL.

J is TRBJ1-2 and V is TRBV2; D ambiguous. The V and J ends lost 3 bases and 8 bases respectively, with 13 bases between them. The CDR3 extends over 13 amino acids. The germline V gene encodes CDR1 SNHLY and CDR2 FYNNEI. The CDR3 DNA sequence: TGTGCCAGCAGTGACGGAACAAAGCAGGGCTACACCTTC. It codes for CASSDGTKQGYTF.

The CDR3 here is CASFATRINQPQHF. The CDR3 region has the DNA TGTGCCAGCTTTGCCACCCGTATTAATCAGCCCCAGCATTTT. The chain combines TRBV12-1 with TRBJ1-5. TRBV12-1 is listed as a pseudogene. The CDR3 runs to 14 residues.

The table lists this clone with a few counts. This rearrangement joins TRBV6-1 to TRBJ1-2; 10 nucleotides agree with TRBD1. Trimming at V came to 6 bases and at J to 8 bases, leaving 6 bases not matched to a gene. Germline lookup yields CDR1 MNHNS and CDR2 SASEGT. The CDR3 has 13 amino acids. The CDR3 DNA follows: TGTGCCAGCAGGGAGGGGACAGGGGTAGGCTACACCTTC. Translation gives CASREGTGVGYTF.

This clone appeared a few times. This chain's CDR3 is CASSLADTSFYEQYF. CDR3 nucleotide sequence: TGTGCCAGCAGCTTAGCGGACACCTCCTTCTACGAGCAGTACTTC. The V gene is TRBV7-6, the J gene TRBJ2-5; perhaps TRBD1 as D (5 bases). The J call could be wrong; TRBJ2-7 is a better fit for the DNA end. CDR1 SGHVS and CDR2 FNYEAQ come from the germline V gene. This CDR3 has 15 amino acids.

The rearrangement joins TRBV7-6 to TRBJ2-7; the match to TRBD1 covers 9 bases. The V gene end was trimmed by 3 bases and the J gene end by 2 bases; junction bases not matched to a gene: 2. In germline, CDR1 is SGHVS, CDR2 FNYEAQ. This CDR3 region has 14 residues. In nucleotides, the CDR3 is TGTGCCAGCAGCTTGGGACAGGGTACCTACGAGCAGTACTTC. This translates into CASSLGQGTYEQYF. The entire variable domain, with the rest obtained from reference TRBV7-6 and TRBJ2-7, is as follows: GAGVSQSPRYKVTKRGQDVALRCDPISGHVSLYWYRQALGQGPEFLTYFNYEAQQDKSGLPNDRFSAERPEGSISTLTIQRTEQRDSAMYRCASSLGQGTYEQYFGPGTRLTVT.

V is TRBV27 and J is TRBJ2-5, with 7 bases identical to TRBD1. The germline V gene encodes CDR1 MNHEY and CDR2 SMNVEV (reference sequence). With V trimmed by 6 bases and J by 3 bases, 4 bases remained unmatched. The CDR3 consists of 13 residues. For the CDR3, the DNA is TGTGCCAGCAGCCGGGACAGAAAAGAGACCCAGTACTTC. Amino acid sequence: CASSRDRKETQYF.

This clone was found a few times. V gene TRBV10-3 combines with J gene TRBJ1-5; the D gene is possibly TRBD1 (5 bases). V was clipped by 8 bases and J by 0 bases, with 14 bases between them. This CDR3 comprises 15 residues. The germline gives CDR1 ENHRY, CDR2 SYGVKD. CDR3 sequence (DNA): TGTGCCATCGGCCCTGGGACGGTTAGCAATCAGCCCCAGCATTTT. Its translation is CAIGPGTVSNQPQHF.

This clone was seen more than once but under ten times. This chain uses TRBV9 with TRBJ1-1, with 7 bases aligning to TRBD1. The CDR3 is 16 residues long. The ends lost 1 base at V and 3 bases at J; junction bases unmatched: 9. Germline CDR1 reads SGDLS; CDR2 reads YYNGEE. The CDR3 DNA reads TGTGCCAGCAGCGTAAACTCTGACAGGGTACACACTGAAGCTTTCTTT. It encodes CASSVNSDRVHTEAFF.

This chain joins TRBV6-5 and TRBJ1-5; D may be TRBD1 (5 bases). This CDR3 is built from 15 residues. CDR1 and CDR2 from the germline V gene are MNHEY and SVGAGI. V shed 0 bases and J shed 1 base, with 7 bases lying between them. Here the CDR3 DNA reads TGTGCCAGCAGTTACTCGGGACGGAGCAATCAGCCCCAGCATTTT. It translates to CASSYSGRSNQPQHF.

CDR3 DNA: TGTGCCAGCAGCTCCAGGGGGCGGTTGGAAAAACTGTTTTTT. Translation gives CASSSRGRLEKLFF. This chain links TRBV7-9 with TRBJ1-4, with 8 nucleotides matching TRBD1. Trimming removed 4 bases from V and 8 bases from J; junction bases left unmatched: 6. The CDR3 totals 14 residues. The germline V gene has CDR1 SEHNR and CDR2 FQNEAQ (reference sequence).

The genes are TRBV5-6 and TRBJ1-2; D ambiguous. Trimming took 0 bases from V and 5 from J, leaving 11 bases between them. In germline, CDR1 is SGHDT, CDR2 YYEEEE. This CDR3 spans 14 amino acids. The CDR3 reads CASSLVGVGYGYTF. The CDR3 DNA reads TGTGCCAGCAGCTTGGTTGGGGTTGGGTATGGCTACACCTTC.

CDR3 region: CASSPGQNYNEQFF. In DNA, the CDR3 is TGTGCCAGCAGTCCGGGACAAAACTACAATGAGCAGTTCTTC. This chain uses TRBV2 with TRBJ2-1; D is possibly TRBD1 (6 bases). The germline V gene has CDR1 SNHLY and CDR2 FYNNEI. V shed 5 bases and J shed 3 bases, with 11 bases lying between them. The CDR3 totals 14 residues. Together with reference TRBV2 and TRBJ2-1, the CDR3 gives the full variable domain: EPEVTQTPSHQVTQMGQEVILRCVPISNHLYFYWYRQILGQKVEFLVSFYNNEISEKSEIFDDQFSVERPDGSNFTLKIRSTKLEDSAMYFCASSPGQNYNEQFFGPGTRLTVL.

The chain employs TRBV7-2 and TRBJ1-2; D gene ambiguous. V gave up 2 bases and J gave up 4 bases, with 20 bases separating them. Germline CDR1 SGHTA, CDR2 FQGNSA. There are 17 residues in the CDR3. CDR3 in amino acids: CASSLSRARLTSYGYTF. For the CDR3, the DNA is TGTGCCAGCAGCTTATCGAGGGCAAGACTAACGAGCTATGGCTACACCTTC.

For the CDR3, the DNA is TGCGCCAGCAGCGAGACTAGCGGGGTTTTGGGTGAGCAGTTCTTC. This codes for CASSETSGVLGEQFF. The chain is built from TRBV5-1 and TRBJ2-1; 11 bases map to TRBD2. CDR1 and CDR2 from the germline V gene are SGHRS and YFSETQ. The CDR3 length is 15 residues. V lost 4 bases to trimming and J lost 9 bases; unmatched junction nucleotides: 9.